The 8 T cell receptor beta chains below come from one sample, sequenced in a study of graft-versus-host responses after intestinal transplantation. The method was immunoSEQ multiplex PCR; TCRdb's version includes in-frame clones alone and lacks a portion of them. This table holds 17,000 or so clones, less than 50% found once. Responders (about 200,000, CFSE-labeled) were co-plated with about 200,000 irradiated, violet-dye-labeled stimulators. The starting material was alloreactive CD8+ T cells from a mixed lymphocyte reaction culture, obtained before intestinal transplant. Subset in this sample: CFSE-low proliferating T cells sorted from roughly six-day pre-transplant mixed lymphocyte reaction (GvH or HvG direction). All receptors derive from a human patient who received an intestinal transplant.

The rearrangement uses TRBV25-1 and TRBJ1-2; D uncertain. This CDR3 contains 13 residues. Germline lookup yields CDR1 MGHDK and CDR2 SYGVNS. V was shortened by 5 bases and J by 4 bases, with 11 bases between the two germline ends. CDR3 sequence: CASSMTTFYGYTF. The CDR3 DNA reads TGTGCCAGCAGTATGACAACATTCTATGGCTACACCTTC.

The chain combines TRBV28 with TRBJ2-1, with 15 bases aligning to TRBD2. Germline V gene sequence: CDR1 MDHEN, CDR2 SYDVKM. With 2 bases clipped from V and 0 bases from J, the junction kept 5 bases outside the gene matches. The CDR3 covers 19 residues. Written as DNA, the CDR3 is TGTGCCAGCAGTTTAATGCGGACTAGCGGGAGGGGCTCCTACAATGAGCAGTTCTTC. Amino acids: CASSLMRTSGRGSYNEQFF.

The chain recombines TRBV7-2 with TRBJ1-2; TRBD1 might be the D (6 bases). Germline CDR1 SGHTA, CDR2 FQGNSA. Trimming shortened V by 5 bases and J by 3 bases, and 16 bases separated the two germline ends. This CDR3 is built from 15 residues. This chain's CDR3 is CASSVGTTKYYGYTF. The CDR3 DNA sequence: TGTGCCAGCAGCGTCGGGACAACCAAATACTATGGCTACACCTTC.

Only a few counts were recorded for this clone. The rearrangement joins TRBV6-8 to TRBJ2-7, with D unresolved. The ends were cut back, 4 bases at V and 2 bases at J, with 9 bases in the middle. CDR1 is MNHGY and CDR2 is SAAAGT in the germline V gene. CDR3 length: 13 residues. CDR3 protein: CASSLGGTYEQYF. As DNA, the CDR3 is TGTGCCAGCAGTTTAGGTGGTACCTACGAGCAGTACTTC.

This clone has just a few counts. CDR3: CASSYLQVNTEAFF. As DNA, the CDR3 is TGTGCCAGCAGTTACCTCCAAGTAAACACTGAAGCTTTCTTT. The genes are TRBV6-5 and TRBJ1-1; D call uncertain. The CDR3 runs to 14 residues. Trimming stripped 2 bases from V and 2 bases from J, with 9 bases between. CDR1 MNHEY and CDR2 SVGAGI come from the germline V gene.

The gene calls are TRBV29-1 and TRBJ2-1; D is unclear. The CDR3 consists of 13 residues. Trimming removed 0 bases at V and 5 bases at J, with 8 bases between. The germline V gene encodes CDR1 SQVTM and CDR2 ANQGSEA. The CDR3 DNA is TGCAGCGTTGAAGAGCGGAGCCACAATGAGCAGTTCTTC. Amino acid sequence: CSVEERSHNEQFF.

This clone was seen more than once but under ten times. The rearrangement uses TRBV5-1 and TRBJ2-7, with D perhaps matching TRBD1 or TRBD2 (5 bases each). CDR1 is SGHRS, CDR2 YFSETQ, per germline. V was pared by 0 bases and J by 1 base, with 17 bases between. The CDR3 totals 17 residues. CDR3 sequence reads: CASSLGTSLARSYEQYF. CDR3 nucleotide sequence: TGCGCCAGCAGCTTGGGGACATCTCTAGCTCGTTCCTACGAGCAGTACTTC.

This chain connects TRBV27 to TRBJ2-3; D is unclear. Germline lookup yields CDR1 MNHEY and CDR2 SMNVEV (reference sequence). The CDR3 consists of 15 residues. Trimming cost V 4 bases and J 4 bases, with 15 bases left between them. This CDR3 reads CASSSLLGFPDTQYF. CDR3 sequence (DNA): TGTGCCAGCAGTTCTCTTCTGGGGTTCCCAGATACGCAGTATTTT.